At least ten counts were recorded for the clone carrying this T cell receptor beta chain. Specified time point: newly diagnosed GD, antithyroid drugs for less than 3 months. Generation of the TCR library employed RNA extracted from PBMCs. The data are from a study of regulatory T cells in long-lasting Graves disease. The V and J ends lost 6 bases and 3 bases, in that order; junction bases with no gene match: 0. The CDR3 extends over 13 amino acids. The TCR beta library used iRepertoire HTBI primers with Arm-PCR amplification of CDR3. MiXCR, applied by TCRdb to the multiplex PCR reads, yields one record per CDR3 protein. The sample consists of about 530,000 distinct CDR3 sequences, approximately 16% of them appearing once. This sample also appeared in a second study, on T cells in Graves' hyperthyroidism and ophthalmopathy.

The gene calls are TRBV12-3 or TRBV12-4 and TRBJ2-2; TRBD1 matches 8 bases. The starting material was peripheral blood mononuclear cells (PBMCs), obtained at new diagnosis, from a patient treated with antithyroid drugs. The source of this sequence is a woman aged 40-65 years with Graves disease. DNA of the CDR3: TGTGCCAGCAGACAGGGGGACACCGGGGAGCTGTTTTTT. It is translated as CASRQGDTGELFF.